This entry lists 29 T cell receptor beta chains sequenced from one sample in a study of CD8+ T cells in alopecia areata. Extracted RNA was reverse transcribed, and the resulting cDNA served as sequencing template. Libraries were prepared by immunoSEQ multiplex PCR; TCRdb keeps only in-frame clonotypes and omits some of them. The repertoire holds some 110,000 clones, with less than 45% as singletons. The sample comprised CD4+ T cells sorted from blood. These receptors all come from a human donor with alopecia areata.

This clone was found a few times. The chain links TRBV7-9 to TRBJ2-1, with D unclear. Per germline, CDR1 SEHNR and CDR2 FQNEAQ (reference sequence). Between the trimmed V and J ends, which lost 5 bases and 8 bases, there was a span of 10 bases. The CDR3 has 12 amino acids. CDR3 in amino acids: CASSPVTDEQFF. CDR3 sequence (DNA): TGTGCCAGCAGCCCCGTGACGGATGAGCAGTTCTTC.

This clone was seen just once. V usage is TRBV4-2 and J usage is TRBJ2-5; D unclear. Trimming cost V 0 bases and J 0 bases, with 5 bases left between them. The germline V gene has CDR1 LGHNA and CDR2 YNFKEQ. The length of the CDR3 is 14 residues. CDR3 nucleotide sequence: TGTGCCAGCAGCCAAGATCCTTACCAAGAGACCCAGTACTTC. It is translated as CASSQDPYQETQYF.

A few counts support this clone. V and J are TRBV4-1 and TRBJ2-3; TRBD1 might be the D (6 bases). Per germline, CDR1 MGHRA and CDR2 YSYEKL. CDR3 length: 14 amino acids. V was clipped by 8 bases and J by 1 base, with 13 bases between them. The CDR3 spells CASRRPGGTDTQYF. CDR3 nucleotides: TGCGCCAGCCGACGACCAGGGGGCACAGATACGCAGTATTTT.

J is TRBJ1-2 and V is TRBV2, with no clear D. V was shortened by 2 bases and J by 8 bases, with 12 bases between the two germline ends. The CDR3 loop spans 13 amino acids. In germline, CDR1 is SNHLY, CDR2 FYNNEI. The CDR3 DNA reads TGTGCCAGCAGTGAACAAAAGACGGGAGGCTACACCTTC. Its translation: CASSEQKTGGYTF.

The V gene is TRBV28, the J gene TRBJ2-2; D might be TRBD1 (5 bases). Per the germline V gene, CDR1 is MDHEN and CDR2 is SYDVKM. CDR3 length: 12 residues. Trimming removed 6 bases from V and 5 bases from J, with 7 bases in between. The CDR3 spells CASRTATGELFF. The CDR3 coding sequence is TGTGCCAGCAGGACAGCTACCGGGGAGCTGTTTTTT.

This clone was detected once. This chain links TRBV5-6 with TRBJ2-3; unclear D gene. V was pared by 2 bases and J by 5 bases, with 15 bases between. This CDR3 spans 15 amino acids. Germline lookup yields CDR1 SGHDT and CDR2 YYEEEE. The CDR3 DNA sequence: TGTGCCAGCAGCTTTCCCCCAACTGGCGAAGATACGCAGTATTTT. Translating it yields CASSFPPTGEDTQYF.

The V call is TRBV29-1, the J call TRBJ1-1; no clear D. Germline lookup yields CDR1 SQVTM and CDR2 ANQGSEA. This CDR3 is built from 13 residues. V lost 6 bases and J lost 0, with 11 bases in between. The CDR3 region has the DNA TGCAGCGTCCGGGTCCTTGTGAACACTGAAGCTTTCTTT. It translates to CSVRVLVNTEAFF. The full variable domain, completed using reference TRBV29-1 and TRBJ1-1, is SAVISQKPSRDICQRGTSLTIQCQVDSQVTMMFWYRQQPGQSLTLIATANQGSEATYESGFVIDKFPISRPNLTFSTLTVSNMSPEDSSIYLCSVRVLVNTEAFFGQGTRLTVV.

The chain is built from TRBV6-4 and TRBJ1-2; D call uncertain. V dropped 0 bases and J dropped 7 bases, with 3 bases sitting between them. The CDR3 extends over 11 amino acids. Germline loops: CDR1 MRHNA, CDR2 SNTAGT. CDR3 amino acids: CASSDSRGYTF. The CDR3 nucleotides read TGTGCCAGCAGTGACTCACGTGGCTACACCTTC.

This chain joins TRBV4-1 and TRBJ2-4, with a possible D match to TRBD2 (5 bases). This CDR3 region has 19 residues. Trimming took off 1 base at V and 0 bases at J, with 19 bases between the two ends. CDR1 and CDR2 from the germline V gene are MGHRA and YSYEKL. The CDR3 bases are TGCGCCAGCAGCCAAGGTGGTGCGCGAGGGTTTAGAGCCAAAAACATTCAGTACTTC. Translated: CASSQGGARGFRAKNIQYF.

The chain employs TRBV29-1 and TRBJ2-7; 14 nucleotides align to TRBD2. This CDR3 has 15 residues. V shed 4 bases and J 4 bases; nucleotides not matched to a gene: 6. The V gene's germline CDR1 is SQVTM and CDR2 ANQGSEA. CDR3 sequence: CSVATSGRAKYEQYF. The CDR3 coding sequence is TGCAGCGTTGCGACTAGCGGGAGGGCCAAATACGAGCAGTACTTC.

The J gene is TRBJ2-5, the V gene TRBV18, with no clear D. CDR1 is KGHSH, CDR2 LQKENI, per germline. CDR3 length equals 15 residues. Deletions cut 3 bases from V and 1 base from J, with 12 bases between. CDR3 sequence reads: CASSPTLGPQETQYF. CDR3 DNA: TGTGCCAGCTCACCTACCCTCGGGCCCCAAGAGACCCAGTACTTC.

This chain joins TRBV7-2 and TRBJ2-4; D may be TRBD1 or TRBD2 (5 bases each). Germline V lookup: CDR1 SGHTA, CDR2 FQGNSA. V lost 3 bases and J 10 bases, leaving 19 bases between the germline ends. The CDR3 extends over 15 amino acids. The CDR3 is CASSFPSGRSGIQYF. The CDR3 DNA reads TGTGCCAGCAGCTTTCCGTCGGGGCGGTCGGGGATTCAGTACTTC.

The chain is built from TRBV2 and TRBJ1-2; weak D call: TRBD1 (5 bases). Germline V gene lookup returns CDR1 SNHLY and CDR2 FYNNEI. The V end lost 5 bases, the J end lost 0 bases, and 10 bases lay between the germline ends. CDR3 length equals 14 residues. The CDR3 loop is CASSRQTTNYGYTF. The CDR3 DNA is TGTGCCAGCAGTAGACAGACCACTAACTATGGCTACACCTTC.

The V call is TRBV29-1, the J call TRBJ2-7; TRBD1 agrees at 9 bases. The CDR3 spans 17 residues. CDR1 SQVTM and CDR2 ANQGSEA come from the germline V gene. Trimming at V came to 0 bases and at J to 6 bases, leaving 15 bases not matched to a gene. CDR3 loop: CSVEDSSLWGQGSEQYF. The DNA of the CDR3 is TGCAGCGTTGAAGATTCTAGCTTGTGGGGACAGGGCAGCGAGCAGTACTTC.

V usage is TRBV28 and J usage is TRBJ1-2; 7 bases fit TRBD1. This CDR3 comprises 13 residues. V shed 6 bases and J 4 bases; nucleotides not matched to a gene: 5. From germline, CDR1 is MDHEN and CDR2 SYDVKM. CDR3 nucleotide sequence: TGTGCCAGCAGCACAGGGGTAGGCTATGGCTACACCTTC. It translates to CASSTGVGYGYTF.

The genes are TRBV7-3 and TRBJ2-1; D might be TRBD1 (7 bases). This CDR3 has 14 residues. Germline CDR1 and CDR2: SGHTA and FQGTGA. Trimming left V 5 bases short and J 8 bases short, with 16 bases between. The DNA of the CDR3 is TGTGCCAGCAGCGAAGGTGGAGGGGGCTATGAGCAGTTCTTC. This encodes CASSEGGGGYEQFF. The whole variable domain, remainder taken from reference TRBV7-3 and TRBJ2-1, is GAGVSQTPSNKVTEKGKYVELRCDPISGHTALYWYRQSLGQGPEFLIYFQGTGAADDSGLPNDRFFAVRPEGSVSTLKIQRTERGDSAVYLCASSEGGGGYEQFFGPGTRLTVL.

The chain joins TRBV27 to TRBJ1-2; 7 positions agree with TRBD1. Germline CDR1 reads MNHEY; CDR2 reads SMNVEV (reference sequence). This CDR3 is built from 14 residues. The V segment lost 8 bases and the J segment 0 bases; nucleotides outside the gene matches: 6. CDR3 region: CASGRQGTNYGYTF. In DNA form, the CDR3 reads TGTGCCAGCGGTCGACAGGGTACTAACTATGGCTACACCTTC.

This clone was seen a handful of times. V usage is TRBV2 and J usage is TRBJ2-7, with unresolved D. The V gene's germline CDR1 is SNHLY and CDR2 FYNNEI. Trimming took 2 bases from V and 3 from J, leaving 5 bases between them. The length of the CDR3 is 12 residues. The CDR3 protein is CASSEQNYEQYF. As DNA, the CDR3 is TGTGCCAGCAGTGAACAGAACTACGAGCAGTACTTC.

The rearrangement joins TRBV29-1 to TRBJ2-7; tentatively, D is TRBD1 (6 bases). Looked up from germline, CDR1 is SQVTM and CDR2 is ANQGSEA. The CDR3 totals 13 residues. V lost 5 bases to trimming and J lost 2 bases, with 13 bases between them. The CDR3 loop is CSVNTGPTYEQYF. Here the CDR3 DNA reads TGCAGCGTTAATACAGGGCCCACCTACGAGCAGTACTTC.

This clone was picked up a small number of times. The gene calls are TRBV5-1 and TRBJ2-1, with 8 bases identical to TRBD2. Germline-derived CDR1 and CDR2 are SGHRS and YFSETQ. The CDR3 sequence is 15 residues long. The junction had 5 bases not matched to a gene; V was cut back by 0 bases and J by 6 bases. The CDR3 loop is CASSLVAGGGNEQFF. The CDR3 nucleotides read TGCGCCAGCAGCTTGGTGGCGGGAGGAGGCAATGAGCAGTTCTTC.

This clone has only a few counts. The chain recombines TRBV29-1 with TRBJ2-1; D is uncertain. Germline CDR1 SQVTM, CDR2 ANQGSEA. The CDR3 covers 12 residues. Trimming took off 5 bases at V and 3 bases at J, with 8 bases between the two ends. The CDR3 coding sequence is TGCAGCGTTCTCAACAGCTACAATGAGCAGTTCTTC. Protein product: CSVLNSYNEQFF.

This sequence joins TRBV29-1 and TRBJ2-7, with 7 nucleotides matching TRBD1. Trimming cost V 4 bases and J 2 bases; bases outside gene matches: 5. CDR3 length: 13 amino acids. Germline V lookup: CDR1 SQVTM, CDR2 ANQGSEA. Written as DNA, the CDR3 is TGCAGCGTTGTGGGACAGCCTACCTACGAGCAGTACTTC. It encodes CSVVGQPTYEQYF.

Comment on this clone: Other DNA sequences in this specimen translate into the identical CDR3. The chain recombines TRBV29-1 with TRBJ1-5; TRBD1 agrees at 9 bases. The trim removed 6 bases at V and 4 bases at J, leaving 1 base unmatched. CDR3 length: 12 residues. The germline V gene encodes CDR1 SQVTM and CDR2 ANQGSEA. CDR3 region: CSVGQGNQPQHF. CDR3 DNA: TGCAGCGTAGGACAGGGGAATCAGCCCCAGCATTTT.

The V and J genes are TRBV28 and TRBJ2-6, with TRBD1 identical over 7 bases. Looked up from germline, CDR1 is MDHEN and CDR2 is SYDVKM. The CDR3 has 17 residues. The trim removed 6 bases at V and 2 bases at J, leaving 10 bases unmatched. In nucleotides, the CDR3 is TGTGCCAGCAGCGTTGGGACAGAGGGGGCTGGGGCCAACGTCCTGACTTTC. This encodes CASSVGTEGAGANVLTF.

J is TRBJ2-5 and V is TRBV23-1; D remains unclear. TRBV23-1 is an open reading frame, and its role is uncertain. The CDR3 sequence is 13 residues long. Trimming took 8 bases from V and 3 from J, leaving 13 bases between them. The CDR3 protein is CASGESGEETQYF. CDR3 in DNA: TGCGCCAGCGGAGAGAGTGGGGAAGAGACCCAGTACTTC.

This clone appeared a few times. V and J are TRBV7-2 and TRBJ1-2; a weak D match, TRBD1 (6 bases). The V end was cut by 0 bases, the J end by 0 bases, with 8 bases between. This CDR3 has 15 residues. In germline, CDR1 is SGHTA, CDR2 FQGNSA. CDR3 amino acids: CASSLARGANYGYTF. The CDR3 nucleotides are TGTGCCAGCAGCTTAGCCAGGGGAGCTAACTATGGCTACACCTTC. The full variable domain, its missing parts supplied by reference TRBV7-2 and TRBJ1-2, is GAGVSQSPSNKVTEKGKDVELRCDPISGHTALYWYRQSLGQGLEFLIYFQGNSAPDKSGLPSDRFSAERTGGSVSTLTIQRTQQEDSAVYLCASSLARGANYGYTFGSGTRLTVV.

This clone was counted only a few times. This sequence joins TRBV5-1 and TRBJ2-7; 12 bases line up with TRBD1. Germline CDR1 reads SGHRS; CDR2 reads YFSETQ. The CDR3 consists of 15 residues. Trimming cost V 3 bases and J 5 bases; bases outside gene matches: 6. The CDR3 region has the DNA TGCGCCAGCAGCTCACCGGGACAGGGGGCCAACGAGCAGTACTTC. Its protein product is CASSSPGQGANEQYF.

This clone appeared a few times. The chain carries TRBV28 and TRBJ2-7; TRBD2 matches 7 bases. Looked up from germline, CDR1 is MDHEN and CDR2 is SYDVKM. J was trimmed by 4 bases and V by 5 bases; bases with no gene match: 8. This CDR3 is built from 14 residues. CDR3 residues: CASSPPGGGYEQYF. CDR3 in DNA: TGTGCCAGCAGTCCCCCCGGGGGAGGGTACGAGCAGTACTTC.

The chain has TRBV29-1 and TRBJ1-2; D remains unclear. CDR3 length: 12 residues. Trimming took 4 bases from V and 3 from J, leaving 9 bases between them. Germline-derived CDR1 and CDR2 are SQVTM and ANQGSEA. CDR3 in amino acids: CSVGVGYYGYTF. The CDR3 DNA reads as TGCAGCGTTGGCGTTGGTTACTATGGCTACACCTTC.